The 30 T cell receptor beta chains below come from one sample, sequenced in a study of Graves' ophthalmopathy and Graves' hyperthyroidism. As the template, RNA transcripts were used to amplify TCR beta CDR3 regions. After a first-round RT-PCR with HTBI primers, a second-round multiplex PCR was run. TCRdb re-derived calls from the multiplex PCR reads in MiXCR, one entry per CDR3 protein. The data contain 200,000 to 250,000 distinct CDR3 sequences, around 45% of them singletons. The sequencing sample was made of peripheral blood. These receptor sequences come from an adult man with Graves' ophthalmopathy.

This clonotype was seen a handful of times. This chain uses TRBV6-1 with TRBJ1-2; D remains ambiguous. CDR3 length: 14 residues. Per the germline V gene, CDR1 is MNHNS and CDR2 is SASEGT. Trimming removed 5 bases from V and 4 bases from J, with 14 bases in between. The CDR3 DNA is TGTGCCAGCAGTTACCTCCGCGGACCCTATGGCTACACCTTC. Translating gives CASSYLRGPYGYTF.

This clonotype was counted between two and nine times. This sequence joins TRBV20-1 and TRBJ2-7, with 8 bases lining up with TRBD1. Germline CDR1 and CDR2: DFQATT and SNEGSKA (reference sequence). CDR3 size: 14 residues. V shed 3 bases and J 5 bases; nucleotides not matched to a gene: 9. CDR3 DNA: TGCAGTGCTAGGACAGGGGTCGAGGTTGACGAGCAGTACTTC. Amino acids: CSARTGVEVDEQYF.

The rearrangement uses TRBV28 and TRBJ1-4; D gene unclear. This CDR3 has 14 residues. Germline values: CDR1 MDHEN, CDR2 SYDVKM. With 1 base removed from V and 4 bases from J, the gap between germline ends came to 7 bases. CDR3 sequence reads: CASSLSQFNEKLFF. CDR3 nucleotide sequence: TGTGCCAGCAGTTTATCCCAGTTTAATGAAAAACTGTTTTTT.

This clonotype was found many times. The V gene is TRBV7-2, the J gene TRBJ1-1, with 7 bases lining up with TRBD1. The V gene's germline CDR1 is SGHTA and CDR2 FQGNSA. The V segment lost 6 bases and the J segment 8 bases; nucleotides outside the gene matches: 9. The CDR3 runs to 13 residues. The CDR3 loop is CASSWTGGTEAFF. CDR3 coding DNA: TGTGCCAGCAGTTGGACAGGTGGGACCGAAGCTTTCTTT.

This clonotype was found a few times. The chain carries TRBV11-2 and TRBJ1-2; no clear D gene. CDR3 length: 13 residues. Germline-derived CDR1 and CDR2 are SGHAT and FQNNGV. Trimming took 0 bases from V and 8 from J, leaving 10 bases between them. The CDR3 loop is CASSLDGPWGYTF. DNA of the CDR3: TGTGCCAGCAGCTTAGACGGACCTTGGGGCTACACCTTC. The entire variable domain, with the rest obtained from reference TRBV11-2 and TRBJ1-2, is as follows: EAGVAQSPRYKIIEKRQSVAFWCNPISGHATLYWYQQILGQGPKLLIQFQNNGVVDDSQLPKDRFSAERLKGVDSTLKIQPAKLEDSAVYLCASSLDGPWGYTFGSGTRLTVV.

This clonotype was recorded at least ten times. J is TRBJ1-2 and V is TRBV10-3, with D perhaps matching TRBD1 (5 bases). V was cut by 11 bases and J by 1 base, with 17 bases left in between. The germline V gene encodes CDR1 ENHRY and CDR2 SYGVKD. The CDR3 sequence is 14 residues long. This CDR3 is CASSQGNINYGYTF. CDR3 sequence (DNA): TGTGCCTCAAGCCAGGGAAATATTAACTATGGCTACACCTTC.

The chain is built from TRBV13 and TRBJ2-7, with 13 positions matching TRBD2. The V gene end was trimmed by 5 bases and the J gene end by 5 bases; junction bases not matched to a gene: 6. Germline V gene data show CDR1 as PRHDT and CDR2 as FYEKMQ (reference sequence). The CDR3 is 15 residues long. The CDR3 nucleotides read TGTGCCAGCAGCAATAGGACTAGCGGGGGTGACGAGCAGTACTTC. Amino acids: CASSNRTSGGDEQYF.

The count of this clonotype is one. CDR3 coding DNA: TGTGCCACAACAAGGCCGGGACAGGGGACCTACGAGCAGTACTTC. As protein: CATTRPGQGTYEQYF. The chain links TRBV10-3 to TRBJ2-7, with 10 bases lining up with TRBD1. The CDR3 runs to 15 residues. Per the germline V gene, CDR1 is ENHRY and CDR2 is SYGVKD. Trimming cost V 10 bases and J 2 bases; bases outside gene matches: 11.

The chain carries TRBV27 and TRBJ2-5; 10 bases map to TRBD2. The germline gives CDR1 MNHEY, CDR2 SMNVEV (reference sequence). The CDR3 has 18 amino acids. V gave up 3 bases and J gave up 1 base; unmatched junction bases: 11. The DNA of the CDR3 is TGTGCCAGCAGTTTGGGGGCTAGCGGGGGCCCCCCCCAAGAGACCCAGTACTTC. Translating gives CASSLGASGGPPQETQYF.

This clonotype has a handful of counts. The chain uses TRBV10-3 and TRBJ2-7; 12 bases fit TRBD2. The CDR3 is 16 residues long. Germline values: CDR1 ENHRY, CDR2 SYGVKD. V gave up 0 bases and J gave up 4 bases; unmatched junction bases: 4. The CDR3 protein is CAISESIGTSGYEQYF. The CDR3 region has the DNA TGTGCCATCAGTGAGTCCATAGGGACTAGCGGGTACGAGCAGTACTTC.

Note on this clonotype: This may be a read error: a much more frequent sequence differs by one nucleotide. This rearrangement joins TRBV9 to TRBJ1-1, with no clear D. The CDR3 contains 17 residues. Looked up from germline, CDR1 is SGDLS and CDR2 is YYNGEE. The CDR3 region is CASSPRVRKTMNTGAFF. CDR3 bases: TGTGCCAGCAGCCCCCGGGTCCGCAAAACCATGAACACTGGAGCTTTCTTT.

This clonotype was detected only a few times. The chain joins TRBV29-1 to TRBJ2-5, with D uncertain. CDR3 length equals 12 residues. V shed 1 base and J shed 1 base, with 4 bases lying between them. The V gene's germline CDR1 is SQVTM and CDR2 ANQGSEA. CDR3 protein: CSVEGFQETQYF. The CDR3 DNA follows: TGCAGCGTTGAAGGGTTCCAAGAGACCCAGTACTTC.

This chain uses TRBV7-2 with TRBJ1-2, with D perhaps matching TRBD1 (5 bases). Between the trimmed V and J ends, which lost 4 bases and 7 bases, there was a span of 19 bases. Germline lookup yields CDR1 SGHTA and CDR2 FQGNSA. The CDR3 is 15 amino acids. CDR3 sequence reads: CASSSGGGPRFGYTF. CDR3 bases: TGTGCCAGCAGCTCCGGCGGGGGACCGCGGTTTGGCTACACCTTC.

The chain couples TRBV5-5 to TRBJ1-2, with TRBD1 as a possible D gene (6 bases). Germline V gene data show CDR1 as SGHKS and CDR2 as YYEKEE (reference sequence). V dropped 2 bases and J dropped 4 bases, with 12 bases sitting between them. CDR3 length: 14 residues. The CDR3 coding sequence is TGTGCCAGCAGCTTAAAGGGGGACCTCTATGGCTACACCTTC. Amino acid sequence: CASSLKGDLYGYTF. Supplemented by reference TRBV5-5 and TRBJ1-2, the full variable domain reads DAGVTQSPTHLIKTRGQQVTLRCSPISGHKSVSWYQQVLGQGPQFIFQYYEKEERGRGNFPDRFSARQFPNYSSELNVNALLLGDSALYLCASSLKGDLYGYTFGSGTRLTVV.

CDR3 DNA: TGTGCCACCAGCAGAGATGGACAGACTGAAGCTTTCTTT. Protein: CATSRDGQTEAFF. The chain carries TRBV15 and TRBJ1-1; possible D gene TRBD1, 6 bases. CDR3 length equals 13 residues. V was cut by 0 bases and J by 5 bases, with 7 bases left in between. Germline lookup yields CDR1 LNHNV and CDR2 YYDKDF (reference sequence). The full variable domain, its missing parts supplied by reference TRBV15 and TRBJ1-1, is DAMVIQNPRYQVTQFGKPVTLSCSQTLNHNVMYWYQQKSSQAPKLLFHYYDKDFNNEADTPDNFQSRRPNTSFCFLDIRSPGLGDTAMYLCATSRDGQTEAFFGQGTRLTVV.

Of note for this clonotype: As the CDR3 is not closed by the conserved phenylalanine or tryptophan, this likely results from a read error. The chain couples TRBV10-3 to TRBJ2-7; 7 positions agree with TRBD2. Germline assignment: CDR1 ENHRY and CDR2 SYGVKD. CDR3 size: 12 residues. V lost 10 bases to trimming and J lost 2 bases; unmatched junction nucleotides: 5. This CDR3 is CASRDYTYEQYL. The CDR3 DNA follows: TGTGCCAGCCGGGACTACACCTACGAGCAGTACCTC.

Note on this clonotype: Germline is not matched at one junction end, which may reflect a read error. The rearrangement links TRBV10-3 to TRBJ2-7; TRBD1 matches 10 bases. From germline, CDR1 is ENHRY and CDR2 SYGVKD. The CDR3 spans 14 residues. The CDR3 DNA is TGTGCCAGCAGTCACAGGACAGGGGGGTACGAGCAGTACTTC. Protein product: CASSHRTGGYEQYF.

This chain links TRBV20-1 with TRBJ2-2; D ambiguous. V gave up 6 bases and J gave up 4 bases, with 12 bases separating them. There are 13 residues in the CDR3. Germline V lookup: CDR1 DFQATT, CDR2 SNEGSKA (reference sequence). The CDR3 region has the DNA TGCAGTGCCGCCCCAGGAATCACCGGGGAGCTGTTTTTT. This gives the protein CSAAPGITGELFF.

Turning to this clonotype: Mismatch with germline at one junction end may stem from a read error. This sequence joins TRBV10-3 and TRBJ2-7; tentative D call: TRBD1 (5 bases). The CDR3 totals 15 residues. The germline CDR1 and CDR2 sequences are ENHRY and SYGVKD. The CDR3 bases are TGTGCCAGCAGTTTAAGGCTAGGGGCCTCCTACGAGCAGTACTTC. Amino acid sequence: CASSLRLGASYEQYF.

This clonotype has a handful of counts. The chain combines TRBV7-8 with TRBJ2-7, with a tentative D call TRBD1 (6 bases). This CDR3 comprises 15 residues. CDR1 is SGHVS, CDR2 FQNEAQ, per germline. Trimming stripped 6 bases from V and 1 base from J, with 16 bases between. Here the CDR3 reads CASSLYRATSYEQYF. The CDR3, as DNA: TGTGCCAGCAGTCTTTACAGGGCAACTTCCTACGAGCAGTACTTC.

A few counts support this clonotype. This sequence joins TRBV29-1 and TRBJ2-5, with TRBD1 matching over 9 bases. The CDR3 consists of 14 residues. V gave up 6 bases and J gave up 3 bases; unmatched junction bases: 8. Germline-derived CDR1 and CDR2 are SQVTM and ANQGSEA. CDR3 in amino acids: CSVRDRDRKETQYF. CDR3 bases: TGCAGCGTCCGGGACAGGGACAGGAAAGAGACCCAGTACTTC.

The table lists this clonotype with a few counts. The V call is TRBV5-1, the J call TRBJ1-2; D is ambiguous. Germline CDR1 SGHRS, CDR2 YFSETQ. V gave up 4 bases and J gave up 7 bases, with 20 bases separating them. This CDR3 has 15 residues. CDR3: CASSPAGRYHLGYTF. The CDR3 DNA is TGCGCCAGCAGCCCGGCCGGGAGGTACCACCTTGGCTACACCTTC.

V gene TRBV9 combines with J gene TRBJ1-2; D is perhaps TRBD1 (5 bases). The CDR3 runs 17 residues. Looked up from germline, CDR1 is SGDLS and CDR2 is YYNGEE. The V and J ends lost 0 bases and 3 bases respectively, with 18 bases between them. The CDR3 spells CASSVAYGAPGDYGYTF. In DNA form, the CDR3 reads TGTGCCAGCAGCGTAGCTTACGGGGCACCGGGCGACTATGGCTACACCTTC.

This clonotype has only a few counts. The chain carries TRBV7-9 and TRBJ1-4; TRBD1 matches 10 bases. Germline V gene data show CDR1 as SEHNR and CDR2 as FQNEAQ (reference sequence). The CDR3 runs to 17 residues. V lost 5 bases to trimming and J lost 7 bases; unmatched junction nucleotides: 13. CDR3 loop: CASSLYGFGTGAEKLFF. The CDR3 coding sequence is TGTGCCAGCAGCCTTTACGGATTCGGGACAGGGGCTGAAAAACTGTTTTTT. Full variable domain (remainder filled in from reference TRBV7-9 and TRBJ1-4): DTGVSQNPRHKITKRGQNVTFRCDPISEHNRLYWYRQTLGQGPEFLTYFQNEAQLEKSRLLSDRFSAERPKGSFSTLEIQRTEQGDSAMYLCASSLYGFGTGAEKLFFGSGTQLSVL.

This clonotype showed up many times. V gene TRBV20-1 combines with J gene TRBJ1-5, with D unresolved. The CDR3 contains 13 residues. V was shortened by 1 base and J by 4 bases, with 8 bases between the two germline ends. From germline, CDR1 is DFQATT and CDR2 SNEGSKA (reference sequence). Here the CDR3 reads CSARVTANQPQHF. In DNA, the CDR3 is TGCAGTGCTAGAGTTACGGCGAATCAGCCCCAGCATTTT.

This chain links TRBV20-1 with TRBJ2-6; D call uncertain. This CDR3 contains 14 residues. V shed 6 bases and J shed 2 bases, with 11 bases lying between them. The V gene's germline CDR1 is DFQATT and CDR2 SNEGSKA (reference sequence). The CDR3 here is CSAQVVAGANVLTF. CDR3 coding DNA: TGCAGTGCCCAAGTAGTGGCTGGGGCCAACGTCCTGACTTTC.

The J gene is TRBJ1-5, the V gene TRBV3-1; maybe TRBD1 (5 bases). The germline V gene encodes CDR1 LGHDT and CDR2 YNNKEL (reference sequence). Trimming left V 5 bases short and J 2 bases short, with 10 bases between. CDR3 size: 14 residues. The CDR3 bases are TGTGCCAGCAGCGTTTCGGGGGGCAATCAGCCCCAGCATTTT. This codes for CASSVSGGNQPQHF.

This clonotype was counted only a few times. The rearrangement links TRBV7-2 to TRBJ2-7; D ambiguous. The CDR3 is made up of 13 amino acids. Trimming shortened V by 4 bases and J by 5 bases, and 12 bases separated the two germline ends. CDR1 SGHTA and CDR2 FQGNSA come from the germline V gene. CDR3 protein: CASSSPPRDEQYF. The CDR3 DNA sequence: TGTGCCAGCAGCTCACCCCCTCGGGACGAGCAGTACTTC.

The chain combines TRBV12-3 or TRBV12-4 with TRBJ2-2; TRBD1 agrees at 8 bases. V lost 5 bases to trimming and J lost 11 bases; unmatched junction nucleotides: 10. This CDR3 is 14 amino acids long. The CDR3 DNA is TGTGCCAGCAGTCCCCGGTTCGGGACAGGAGAGCTGTTTTTT. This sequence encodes CASSPRFGTGELFF.

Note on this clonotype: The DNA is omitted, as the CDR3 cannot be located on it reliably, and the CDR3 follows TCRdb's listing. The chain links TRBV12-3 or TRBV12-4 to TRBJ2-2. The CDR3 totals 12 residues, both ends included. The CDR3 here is CASSWTPGSCFF.